This is a list of T cell receptor beta chains from one sample in a study of cytomegalovirus exposure and HLA in healthy donors. Sequencing used immunoSEQ multiplex PCR; TCRdb keeps in-frame clones, though not all of them. The sample carries around 70,000 clones, 85% to 95% recorded once. The specimen sequenced was PBMCs. The receptors were sampled from a man aged 18 to 35 in good health and CMV-seropositive. Both conserved end residues are part of each CDR3. D genes are given only for firm matches. The listing skips clone size in some rows; elsewhere it reads once, few, many or a size class.

clone_size j_call d_call cdr3_length v_call cdr3_nt cdr3_aa
NA TRBJ2-1 TRBD2 15 TRBV9 TGTGCCAGCAGCGTAGGGACTAGCGGGATGAATGAGCAGTTCTTC CASSVGTSGMNEQFF
NA TRBJ1-2 TRBD1 15 TRBV5-6 TGTGCCAGCACCCTGAGAGGGACAGGGAACTATGGCTACACCTTC CASTLRGTGNYGYTF
NA TRBJ2-3 NA 11 TRBV7-9 TGTGCCAGCAGTCGGTCAGATACGCAGTATTTT CASSRSDTQYF
NA TRBJ1-4 NA 13 TRBV27 TGTGCCAGCAGCAGAGGGGGTAATGAAAAACTGTTTTTT CASSRGGNEKLFF
NA TRBJ1-1 NA 13 TRBV11-3 TGTGCCAGCAGCTCGACAGGGAACACTGAAGCTTTCTTT CASSSTGNTEAFF
NA TRBJ2-3 TRBD1 14 TRBV28 TGTGCCAGCAGTTTAACAGGGGGCACAGATACGCAGTATTTT CASSLTGGTDTQYF
once TRBJ1-4 NA 15 TRBV2 TGTGCCAGCAGGCAGAACCGCGGGGCTAATGAAAAACTGTTTTTT CASRQNRGANEKLFF
NA TRBJ2-3 TRBD2 16 TRBV6-1 TGTGCCAGCAGTGAACTCGGCGGGGGAAGCACAGATACGCAGTATTTT CASSELGGGSTDTQYF
NA TRBJ2-7 TRBD1 15 TRBV28 TGTGCCAGCAGTTCACCAGAGGGGGCCAGAGACGAGCAGTACTTC CASSSPEGARDEQYF
once TRBJ2-5 TRBD2 14 TRBV6-6 TGTGCCAGCAACGAGCGGGAGGCCCAAGAGACCCAGTACTTC CASNEREAQETQYF
NA TRBJ2-5 NA 16 TRBV7-8 TGTGCCAGCAGCTTAGGGGGGCACAGGGCCCAAGAGACCCAGTACTTC CASSLGGHRAQETQYF
NA TRBJ2-3 NA 11 TRBV20-1 TGCAGTGTTCCTGGAGGAAATACGCAGTATTTT CSVPGGNTQYF
NA TRBJ1-1 NA 14 TRBV28 TGTGCCAGCATATCATCCCGGGGGGACACTGAAGCTTTCTTT CASISSRGDTEAFF
NA TRBJ1-2 NA 12 TRBV29-1 TGCAGCGTTGACGGGCCGGAGGGTGGCTACACCTTC CSVDGPEGGYTF
few TRBJ2-1 NA 14 TRBV7-2 TGTGCCAGCAGCCTAACAGGGATAAACAATGAGCAGTTCTTC CASSLTGINNEQFF
NA TRBJ2-1 NA 12 TRBV28 TGTGCCAGCAGTCTAGCTTACAATGAGCAGTTCTTC CASSLAYNEQFF
NA TRBJ1-3 NA 14 TRBV30 TGTGCCTGGAGTGTATATCCCGCTGGAAACACCATATATTTT CAWSVYPAGNTIYF
NA TRBJ1-1 NA 14 TRBV5-1 TGCGCCAGCAGCCCCTTTGGGAGGGACACTGAAGCTTTCTTT CASSPFGRDTEAFF
NA TRBJ2-1 NA 17 TRBV28 TGTGCCAGCAGTTTACCCCTGGGGGGTTCTAGGGACAATGAGCAGTTCTTC CASSLPLGGSRDNEQFF
NA TRBJ2-7 NA 18 TRBV5-1 TGCGCCAGCAGCTTGTTCCCCTTAAGAGCGGATCAAGCCTACGAGCAGTACTTC CASSLFPLRADQAYEQYF
NA TRBJ2-7 NA 15 TRBV19 TGTGCCAGTAGTATTGGGCGGGGACCAACTTACGAGCAGTACTTC CASSIGRGPTYEQYF
NA TRBJ2-3 NA 15 TRBV28 TGTGCCAGCAGTTTGGGCGGGATCGAGACAGATACGCAGTATTTT CASSLGGIETDTQYF
NA TRBJ2-3 TRBD2 16 TRBV4-1 TGCGCCAGCAGCCAGAGCCTAGCGGGAGTGGCAGATACGCAGTATTTT CASSQSLAGVADTQYF
NA TRBJ2-1 NA 15 TRBV19 TGTGCCAGTAGTATTGGGGGGAGAGGAAGAAATGAGCAGTTCTTC CASSIGGRGRNEQFF
NA TRBJ1-1 TRBD1 15 TRBV5-1 TGCGCCAGCAGCTTAGGGACAGGGTACAGCACGGAAGCTTTCTTT CASSLGTGYSTEAFF
NA TRBJ1-4 TRBD1 15 TRBV28 TGTGCCAGCAACCTCGCCGGGACAGGGAACGAAAAACTGTTTTTT CASNLAGTGNEKLFF
NA TRBJ1-5 NA 15 TRBV27 TGTGCCAGCAGTTTATACGGGACAAGCAATCAGCCCCAGCATTTT CASSLYGTSNQPQHF
once TRBJ1-1 NA 14 TRBV4-2 TGTGCCAGCAGCCAAGAATCTCAGAATTATGAAGCTTTCTTT CASSQESQNYEAFF
NA TRBJ2-7 TRBD1 15 TRBV18 TGTGCCAGCTCACCACTACGGGACAGCGCCTACGAGCAGTACTTC CASSPLRDSAYEQYF
once TRBJ2-1 TRBD2 14 TRBV6-1 TGTGCCGCCTCTCAACCGGGACTAGTCGGTGAGCAGTTCTTC CAASQPGLVGEQFF
NA TRBJ2-5 TRBD1 14 TRBV10-3 TGTGCCATCAAGCCGGGACAGGGAGGAGAGACCCAGTACTTC CAIKPGQGGETQYF
NA TRBJ2-5 TRBD2 16 TRBV30 TGTGCCTGGAGTGTTGGTAGGACTAGCGGGAGACAGACCCAGTACTTC CAWSVGRTSGRQTQYF
NA TRBJ2-1 NA 15 TRBV5-8 TGTGCCAGCAGCTTGTGGACTAGGGGGGCCCAGGAGCAGTTCTTC CASSLWTRGAQEQFF
NA TRBJ2-6 NA 17 TRBV27 TGTGCCAGCAGGATGACAGGTGGAGGCGCCGGGGCCAACGTCCTGACTTTC CASRMTGGGAGANVLTF
few TRBJ2-7 NA 19 TRBV6-1 TGTGCCAGCAGTGCTTTATCAGGTGCTACCATAAAAGATCTACGTGGGCAGTACTTC CASSALSGATIKDLRGQYF
NA TRBJ2-1 NA 13 TRBV6-5 TGTGCCAGCAGTTATTCAGGCTACAATGAGCAGTTCTTC CASSYSGYNEQFF
NA TRBJ2-1 TRBD2 13 TRBV7-3 TGTGCCAGCAGCCTCCCTTCTAGCGGGGAGCAGTTCTTC CASSLPSSGEQFF
once TRBJ1-1 NA 14 TRBV5-1 TGCGCCAGCAGCTCTGGACAACCAAACACTGAAGCTTTCTTT CASSSGQPNTEAFF
NA TRBJ2-5 TRBD2 15 TRBV10-2 TGCGCCAGCAGTTGGCGGGAGGGCCGGGGAGAGACCCAGTACTTC CASSWREGRGETQYF
NA TRBJ2-7 TRBD1 14 TRBV10-3 TGTGCCATCAGTGGCCAAACAGGGGACTACGAGCAGTACTTC CAISGQTGDYEQYF
NA TRBJ1-2 TRBD1 15 TRBV6-6 TGTGCCAGCAGTCAAGAGAGGACAGGGAACTATGGCTACACCTTC CASSQERTGNYGYTF
NA TRBJ2-3 TRBD2 16 TRBV28 TGTGCCAGCAGCTCCGGGACTAGCGGGAGCGTTGATACGCAGTATTTT CASSSGTSGSVDTQYF
NA TRBJ2-2 TRBD2 15 TRBV19 TGTGCCAGTAGTATTCTGAGCGGGAGTTCTGGGGAGCTGTTTTTT CASSILSGSSGELFF
NA TRBJ2-7 NA 14 TRBV11-2 TGTGCCAGCAGCTTAGGACACGGCTACTACGAGCAGTACTTC CASSLGHGYYEQYF
NA TRBJ2-7 TRBD2 15 TRBV6-5 TGTGCCAGCAGTTACGAGCGGGGTGGCTCCTACGAGCAGTACTTC CASSYERGGSYEQYF
NA TRBJ1-5 TRBD1 15 TRBV6-6 TGTGCCAGCAGTGACGGACAGGCCTGGAATCAGCCCCAGCATTTT CASSDGQAWNQPQHF
once TRBJ1-5 NA 17 TRBV2 TGTGCCAGCAGTGAAGTAGGTAGGCAGGACTATAATCAGCCCCAGCATTTT CASSEVGRQDYNQPQHF
NA TRBJ2-1 TRBD2 14 TRBV7-2 TGTGCCAGCACCGGGACTAGCTCCTACAATGAGCAGTTCTTC CASTGTSSYNEQFF
NA TRBJ1-5 NA 13 TRBV28 TGTGCCAGCAGTTTGGGGAGGGGTCAGCCCCAGCATTTT CASSLGRGQPQHF
NA TRBJ2-1 TRBD2 17 TRBV18 TGTGCCAGCTCACCACTGGGCGGTAGCGGGAGCTCCAATGAGCAGTTCTTC CASSPLGGSGSSNEQFF